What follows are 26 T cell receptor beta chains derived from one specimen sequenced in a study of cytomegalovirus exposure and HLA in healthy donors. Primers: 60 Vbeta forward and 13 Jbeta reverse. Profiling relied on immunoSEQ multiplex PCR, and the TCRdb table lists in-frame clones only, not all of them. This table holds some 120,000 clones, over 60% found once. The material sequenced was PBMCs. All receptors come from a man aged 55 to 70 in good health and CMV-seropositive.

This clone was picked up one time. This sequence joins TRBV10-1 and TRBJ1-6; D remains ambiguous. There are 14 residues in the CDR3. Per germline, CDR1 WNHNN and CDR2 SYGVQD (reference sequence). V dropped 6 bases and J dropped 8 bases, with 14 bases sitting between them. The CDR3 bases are TGCGCCAGCAGCGAGACCTTGAGGGATTCACCCCTCCACTTT. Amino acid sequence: CASSETLRDSPLHF.

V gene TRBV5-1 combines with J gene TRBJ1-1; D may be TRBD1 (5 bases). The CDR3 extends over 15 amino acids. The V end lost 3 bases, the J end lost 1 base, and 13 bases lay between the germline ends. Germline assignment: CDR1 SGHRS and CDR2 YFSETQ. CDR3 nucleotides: TGCGCCAGCAGCTCTATAACTCAGGGGAACACTGAAGCTTTCTTT. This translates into CASSSITQGNTEAFF.

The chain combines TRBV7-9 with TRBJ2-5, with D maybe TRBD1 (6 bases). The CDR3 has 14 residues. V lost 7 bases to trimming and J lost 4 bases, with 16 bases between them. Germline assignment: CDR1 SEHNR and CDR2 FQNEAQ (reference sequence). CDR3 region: CASTPERGRETQYF. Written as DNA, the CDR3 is TGTGCCAGCACCCCCGAGAGGGGGAGAGAGACCCAGTACTTC.

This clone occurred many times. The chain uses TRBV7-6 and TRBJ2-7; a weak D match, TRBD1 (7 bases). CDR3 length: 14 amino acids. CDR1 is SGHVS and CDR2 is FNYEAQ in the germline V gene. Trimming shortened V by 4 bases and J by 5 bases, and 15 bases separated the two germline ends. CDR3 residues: CASSSTGGGHEQYF. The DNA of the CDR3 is TGTGCCAGCAGCTCGACAGGAGGGGGCCACGAGCAGTACTTC.

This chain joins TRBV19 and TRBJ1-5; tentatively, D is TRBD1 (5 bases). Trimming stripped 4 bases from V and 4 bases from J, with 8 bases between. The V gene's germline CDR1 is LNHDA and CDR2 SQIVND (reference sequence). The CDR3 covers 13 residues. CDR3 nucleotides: TGTGCCAGTAGTAGTCAGGGTAATCAGCCCCAGCATTTT. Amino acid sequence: CASSSQGNQPQHF.

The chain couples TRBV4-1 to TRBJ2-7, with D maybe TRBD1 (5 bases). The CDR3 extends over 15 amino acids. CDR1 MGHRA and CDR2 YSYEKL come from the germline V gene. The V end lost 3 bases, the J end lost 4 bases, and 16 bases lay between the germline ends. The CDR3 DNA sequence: TGCGCCAGCAGCCAGGGGCAGGTTAGGGTGTACGAGCAGTACTTC. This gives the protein CASSQGQVRVYEQYF.

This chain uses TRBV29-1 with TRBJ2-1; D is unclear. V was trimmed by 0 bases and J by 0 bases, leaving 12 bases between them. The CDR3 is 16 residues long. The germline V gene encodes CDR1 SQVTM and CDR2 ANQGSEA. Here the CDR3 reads CSVEDRAESSYNEQFF. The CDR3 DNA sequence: TGCAGCGTTGAAGATCGTGCGGAGAGCTCCTACAATGAGCAGTTCTTC.

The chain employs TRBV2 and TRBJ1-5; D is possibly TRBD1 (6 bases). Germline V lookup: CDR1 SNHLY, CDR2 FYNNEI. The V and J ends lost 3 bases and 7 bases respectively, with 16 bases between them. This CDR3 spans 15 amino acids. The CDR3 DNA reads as TGTGCCAGCAGTGAGGGGTTGGGGGCTTGGCAGCCCCAGCATTTT. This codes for CASSEGLGAWQPQHF.

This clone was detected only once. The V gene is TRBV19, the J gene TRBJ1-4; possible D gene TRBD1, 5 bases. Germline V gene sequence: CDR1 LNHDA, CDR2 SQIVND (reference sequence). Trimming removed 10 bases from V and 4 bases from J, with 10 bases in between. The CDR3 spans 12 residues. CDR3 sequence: CATRRGNEKLFF. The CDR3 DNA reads TGTGCCACCCGAAGGGGTAATGAAAAACTGTTTTTT. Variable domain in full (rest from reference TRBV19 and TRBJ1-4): DGGITQSPKYLFRKEGQNVTLSCEQNLNHDAMYWYRQDPGQGLRLIYYSQIVNDFQKGDIAEGYSVSREKKESFPLTVTSAQKNPTAFYLCATRRGNEKLFFGSGTQLSVL.

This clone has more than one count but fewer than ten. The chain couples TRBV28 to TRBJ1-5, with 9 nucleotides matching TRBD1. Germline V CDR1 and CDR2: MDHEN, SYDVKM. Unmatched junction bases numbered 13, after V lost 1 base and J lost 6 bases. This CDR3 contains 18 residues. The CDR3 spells CASSLSRTGEFVIQPQHF. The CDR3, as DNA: TGTGCCAGCAGTTTATCTCGGACAGGGGAGTTTGTAATTCAGCCCCAGCATTTT.

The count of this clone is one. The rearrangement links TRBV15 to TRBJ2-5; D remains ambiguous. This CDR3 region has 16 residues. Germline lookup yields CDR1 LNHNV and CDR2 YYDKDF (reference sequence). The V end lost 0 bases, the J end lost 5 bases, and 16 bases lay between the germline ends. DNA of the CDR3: TGTGCCACCAGCAGAGATGTAGGCGACCCCGGGGAGACCCAGTACTTC. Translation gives CATSRDVGDPGETQYF.

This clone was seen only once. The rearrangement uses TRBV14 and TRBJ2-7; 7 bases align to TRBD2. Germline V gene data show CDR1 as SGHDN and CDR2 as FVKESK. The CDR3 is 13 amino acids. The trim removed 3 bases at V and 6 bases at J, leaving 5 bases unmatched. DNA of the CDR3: TGTGCCAGCAGCCACGGACTAGGGGTCGAGCAGTACTTC. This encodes CASSHGLGVEQYF.

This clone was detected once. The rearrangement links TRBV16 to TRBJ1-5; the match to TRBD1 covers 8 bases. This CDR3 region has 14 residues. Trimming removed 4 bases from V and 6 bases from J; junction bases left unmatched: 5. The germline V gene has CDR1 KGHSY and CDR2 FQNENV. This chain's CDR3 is CASSPGRGLQPQHF. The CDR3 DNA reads TGTGCCAGCAGCCCCGGCAGGGGGCTTCAGCCCCAGCATTTT.

CDR3 in amino acids: CASSPAGGSYEQYF. The DNA for the CDR3 is TGCGCCAGCAGCCCAGCGGGGGGTTCCTACGAGCAGTACTTC. The V call is TRBV5-1, the J call TRBJ2-7, with TRBD2 identical over 9 bases. Germline CDR1 SGHRS, CDR2 YFSETQ. This CDR3 is built from 14 residues. The ends lost 4 bases at V and 1 base at J; junction bases unmatched: 3.

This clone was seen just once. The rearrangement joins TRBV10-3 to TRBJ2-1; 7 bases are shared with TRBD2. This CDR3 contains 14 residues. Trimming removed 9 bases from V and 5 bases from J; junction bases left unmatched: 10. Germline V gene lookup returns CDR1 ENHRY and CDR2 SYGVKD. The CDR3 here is CAMRRGEANNEQFF. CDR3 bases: TGTGCCATGCGTCGGGGGGAGGCAAACAATGAGCAGTTCTTC.

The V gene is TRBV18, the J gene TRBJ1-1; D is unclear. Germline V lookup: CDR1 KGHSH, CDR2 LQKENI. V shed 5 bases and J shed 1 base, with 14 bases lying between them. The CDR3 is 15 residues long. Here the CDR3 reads CASSKSREPNTEAFF. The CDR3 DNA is TGTGCCAGCTCAAAGAGTCGGGAACCGAACACTGAAGCTTTCTTT.

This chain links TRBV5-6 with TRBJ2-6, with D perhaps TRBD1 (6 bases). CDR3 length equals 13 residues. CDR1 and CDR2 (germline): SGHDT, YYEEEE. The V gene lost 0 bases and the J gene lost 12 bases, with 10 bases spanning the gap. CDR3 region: CASSLDRAGVLTF. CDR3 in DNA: TGTGCCAGCAGCTTGGACAGGGCCGGCGTCCTGACTTTC.

The CDR3 DNA follows: TGTGCCAGCAGCTTGGGTGGGGCCAGGGGAACAGATACGCAGTATTTT. Translated: CASSLGGARGTDTQYF. The chain is built from TRBV5-4 and TRBJ2-3; a weak D match, TRBD1 (6 bases). The CDR3 has 16 amino acids. The germline V gene encodes CDR1 SGHNT and CDR2 YYREEE (reference sequence). Trimming took 0 bases from V and 3 from J, leaving 14 bases between them.

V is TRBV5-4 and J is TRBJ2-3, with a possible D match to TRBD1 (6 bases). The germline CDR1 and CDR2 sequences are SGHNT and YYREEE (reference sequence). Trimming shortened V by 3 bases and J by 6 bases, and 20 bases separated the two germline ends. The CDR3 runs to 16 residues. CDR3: CASSSGGPSSLDTQYF. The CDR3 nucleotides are TGTGCCAGCAGCTCTGGGGGCCCAAGTTCGCTGGATACGCAGTATTTT.

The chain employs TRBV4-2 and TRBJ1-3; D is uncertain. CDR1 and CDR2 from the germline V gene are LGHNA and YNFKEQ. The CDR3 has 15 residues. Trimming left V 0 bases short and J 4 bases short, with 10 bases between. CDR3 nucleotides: TGTGCCAGCAGCCAAGATGGAGTCGGGGGAAACACCATATATTTT. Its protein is CASSQDGVGGNTIYF.

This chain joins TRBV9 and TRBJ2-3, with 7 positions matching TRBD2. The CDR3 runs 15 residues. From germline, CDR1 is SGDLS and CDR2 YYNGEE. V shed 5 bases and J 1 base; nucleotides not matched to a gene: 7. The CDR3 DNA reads TGTGCCAGCAGTCTCCGGGACTATCGCACAGATACGCAGTATTTT. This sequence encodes CASSLRDYRTDTQYF.

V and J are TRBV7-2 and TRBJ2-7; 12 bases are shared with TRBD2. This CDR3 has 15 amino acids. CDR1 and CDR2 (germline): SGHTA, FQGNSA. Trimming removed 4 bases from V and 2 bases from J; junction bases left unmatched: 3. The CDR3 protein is CASSSLAGGTYEQYF. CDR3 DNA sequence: TGTGCCAGCAGCTCACTAGCGGGGGGCACCTACGAGCAGTACTTC.

The CDR3, as DNA: TGTGCCAGCAGTCCCGGTTGGAGGGGAGATTCACCCCTCCACTTT. It is translated as CASSPGWRGDSPLHF. V is TRBV28 and J is TRBJ1-6, with D tentatively TRBD1 (5 bases). Trimming removed 5 bases at V and 8 bases at J, with 16 bases between. This CDR3 region has 15 residues. Germline loops: CDR1 MDHEN, CDR2 SYDVKM.

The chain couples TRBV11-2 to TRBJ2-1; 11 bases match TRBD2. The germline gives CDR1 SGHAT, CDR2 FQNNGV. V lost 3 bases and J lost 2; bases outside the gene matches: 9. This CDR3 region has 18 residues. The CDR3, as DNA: TGTGCCAGCAGCTTTAGCGGGGGGGCCGTGGTGACCTACAATGAGCAGTTCTTC. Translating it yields CASSFSGGAVVTYNEQFF. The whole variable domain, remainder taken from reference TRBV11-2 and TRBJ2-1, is EAGVAQSPRYKIIEKRQSVAFWCNPISGHATLYWYQQILGQGPKLLIQFQNNGVVDDSQLPKDRFSAERLKGVDSTLKIQPAKLEDSAVYLCASSFSGGAVVTYNEQFFGPGTRLTVL.

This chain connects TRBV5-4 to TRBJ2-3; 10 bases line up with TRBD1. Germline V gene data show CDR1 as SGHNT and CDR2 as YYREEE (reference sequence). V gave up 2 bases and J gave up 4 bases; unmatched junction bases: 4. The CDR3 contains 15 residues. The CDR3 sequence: CASSLPTGGADTQYF. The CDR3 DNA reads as TGTGCCAGCAGCTTACCGACAGGGGGCGCAGATACGCAGTATTTT.

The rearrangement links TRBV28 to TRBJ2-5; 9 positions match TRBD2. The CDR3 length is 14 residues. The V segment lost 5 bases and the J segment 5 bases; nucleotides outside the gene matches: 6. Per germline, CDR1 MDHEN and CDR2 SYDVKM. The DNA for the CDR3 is TGTGCCAGCAGTAAGCCTAGCGGGGTGGAGACCCAGTACTTC. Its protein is CASSKPSGVETQYF.